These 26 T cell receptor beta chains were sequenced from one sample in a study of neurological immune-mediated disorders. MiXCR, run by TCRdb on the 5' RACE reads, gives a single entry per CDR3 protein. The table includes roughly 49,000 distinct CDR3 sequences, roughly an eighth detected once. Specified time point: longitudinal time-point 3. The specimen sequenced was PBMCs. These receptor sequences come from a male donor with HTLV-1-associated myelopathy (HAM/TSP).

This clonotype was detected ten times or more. The CDR3 bases are TGTGCCAGCAGCTTAGGTGACAGGGGAAGACACACTGAAGCTTTCTTT. Its translation is CASSLGDRGRHTEAFF. The J gene is TRBJ1-1, the V gene TRBV7-9; TRBD1 agrees at 8 bases. The CDR3 runs 16 residues. Germline V gives CDR1 SEHNR, CDR2 FQNEAQ (reference sequence). Trimming cost V 1 base and J 3 bases; bases outside gene matches: 7.

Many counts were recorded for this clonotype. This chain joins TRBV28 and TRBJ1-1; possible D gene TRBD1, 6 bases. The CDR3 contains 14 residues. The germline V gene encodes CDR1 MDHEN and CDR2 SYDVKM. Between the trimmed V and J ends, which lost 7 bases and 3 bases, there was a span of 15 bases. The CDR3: CASNGEAGDTEAFF. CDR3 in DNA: TGTGCCAGCAATGGGGAGGCAGGGGACACTGAAGCTTTCTTT. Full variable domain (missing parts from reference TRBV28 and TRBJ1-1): DVKVTQSSRYLVKRTGEKVFLECVQDMDHENMFWYRQDPGLGLRLIYFSYDVKMKEKGDIPEGYSVSREKKERFSLILESASTNQTSMYLCASNGEAGDTEAFFGQGTRLTVV.

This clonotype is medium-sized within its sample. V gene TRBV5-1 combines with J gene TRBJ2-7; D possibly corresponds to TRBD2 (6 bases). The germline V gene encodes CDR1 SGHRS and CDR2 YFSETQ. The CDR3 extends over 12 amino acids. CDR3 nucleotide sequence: TGCTCATCGGGGCGGGATTTAGGCGAGCAGTACTTC. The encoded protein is CSSGRDLGEQYF.

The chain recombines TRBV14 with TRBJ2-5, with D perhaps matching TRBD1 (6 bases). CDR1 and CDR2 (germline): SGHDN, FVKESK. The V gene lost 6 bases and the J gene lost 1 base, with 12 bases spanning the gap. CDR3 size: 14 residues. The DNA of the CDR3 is TGTGCCAGCAGTCCCACAGGGACCCAAGAGACCCAGTACTTC. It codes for CASSPTGTQETQYF.

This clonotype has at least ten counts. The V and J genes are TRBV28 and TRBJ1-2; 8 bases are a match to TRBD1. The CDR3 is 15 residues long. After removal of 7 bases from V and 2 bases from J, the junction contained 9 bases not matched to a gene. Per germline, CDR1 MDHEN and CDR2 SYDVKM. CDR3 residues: CASTTYRGMNYGYTF. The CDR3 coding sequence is TGTGCCAGCACAACATACAGGGGGATGAACTATGGCTACACCTTC.

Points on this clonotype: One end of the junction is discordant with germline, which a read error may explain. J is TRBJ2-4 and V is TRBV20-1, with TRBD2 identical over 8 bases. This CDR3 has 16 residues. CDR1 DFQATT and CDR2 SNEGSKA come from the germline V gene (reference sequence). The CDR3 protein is CSATTAGGVAKYIQYF. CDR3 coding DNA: TGCAGTGCTACCACCGCCGGGGGGGTAGCCAAATACATTCAGTACTTC.

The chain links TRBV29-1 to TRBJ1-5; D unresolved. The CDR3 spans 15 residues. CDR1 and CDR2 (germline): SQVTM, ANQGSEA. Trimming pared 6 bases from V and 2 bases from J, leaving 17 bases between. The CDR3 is CSVADGFLGNQPQHF. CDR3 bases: TGCAGCGTCGCGGACGGATTCCTGGGCAATCAGCCCCAGCATTTT.

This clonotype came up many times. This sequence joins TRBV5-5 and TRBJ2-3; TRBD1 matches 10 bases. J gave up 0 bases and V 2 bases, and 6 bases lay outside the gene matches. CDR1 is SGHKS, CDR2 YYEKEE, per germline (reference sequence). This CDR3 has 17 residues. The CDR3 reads CASSFYWTGGSTDTQYF. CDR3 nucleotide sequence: TGTGCCAGCAGCTTTTACTGGACAGGGGGAAGCACAGATACGCAGTATTTT.

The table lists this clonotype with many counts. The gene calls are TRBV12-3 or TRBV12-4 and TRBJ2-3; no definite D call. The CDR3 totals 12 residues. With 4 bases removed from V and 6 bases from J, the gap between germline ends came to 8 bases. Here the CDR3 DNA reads TGTGCCAGCAGTTCAGTGGCCGATACGCAGTATTTT. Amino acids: CASSSVADTQYF.

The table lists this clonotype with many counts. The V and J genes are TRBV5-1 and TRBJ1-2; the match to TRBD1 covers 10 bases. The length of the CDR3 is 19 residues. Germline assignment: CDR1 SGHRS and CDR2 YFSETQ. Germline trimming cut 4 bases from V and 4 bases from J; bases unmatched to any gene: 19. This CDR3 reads CASSDPTGTGATYLYGYTF. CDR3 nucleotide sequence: TGCGCCAGCAGCGACCCAACCGGGACAGGGGCGACCTACCTCTATGGCTACACCTTC.

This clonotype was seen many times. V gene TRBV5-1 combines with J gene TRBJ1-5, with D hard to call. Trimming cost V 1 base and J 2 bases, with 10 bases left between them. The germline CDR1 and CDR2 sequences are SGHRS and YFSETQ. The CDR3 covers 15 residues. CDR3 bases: TGCGCCAGCAGCTTGAACGGGGTCGGCAATCAGCCCCAGCATTTT. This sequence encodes CASSLNGVGNQPQHF.

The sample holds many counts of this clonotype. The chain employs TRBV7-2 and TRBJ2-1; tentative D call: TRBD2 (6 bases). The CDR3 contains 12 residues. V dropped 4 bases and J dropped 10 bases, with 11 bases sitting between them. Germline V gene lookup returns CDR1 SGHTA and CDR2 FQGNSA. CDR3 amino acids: CASSSRAGEQFF. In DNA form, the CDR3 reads TGTGCCAGCAGCTCCCGGGCGGGGGAGCAGTTCTTC. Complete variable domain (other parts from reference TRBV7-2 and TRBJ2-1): GAGVSQSPSNKVTEKGKDVELRCDPISGHTALYWYRQSLGQGLEFLIYFQGNSAPDKSGLPSDRFSAERTGGSVSTLTIQRTQQEDSAVYLCASSSRAGEQFFGPGTRLTVL.

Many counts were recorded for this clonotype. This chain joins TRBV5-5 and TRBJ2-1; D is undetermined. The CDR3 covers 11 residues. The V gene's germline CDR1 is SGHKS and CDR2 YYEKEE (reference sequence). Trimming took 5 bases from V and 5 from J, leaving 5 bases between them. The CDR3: CASSSDNEQFF. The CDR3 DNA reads TGTGCCAGCAGTTCAGACAATGAGCAGTTCTTC.

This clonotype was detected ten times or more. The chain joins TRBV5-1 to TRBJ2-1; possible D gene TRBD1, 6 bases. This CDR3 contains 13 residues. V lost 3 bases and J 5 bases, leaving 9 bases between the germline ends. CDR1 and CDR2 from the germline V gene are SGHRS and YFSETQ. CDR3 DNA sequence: TGCGCCAGCAGCTCAGGGGTGGACAATGAGCAGTTCTTC. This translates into CASSSGVDNEQFF.

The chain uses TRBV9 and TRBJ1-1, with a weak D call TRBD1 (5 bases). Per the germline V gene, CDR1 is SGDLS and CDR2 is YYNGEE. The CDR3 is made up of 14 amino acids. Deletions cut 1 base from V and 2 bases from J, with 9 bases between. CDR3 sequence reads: CASSVMDTNTEAFF. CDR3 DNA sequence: TGTGCCAGCAGCGTAATGGACACCAACACTGAAGCTTTCTTT.

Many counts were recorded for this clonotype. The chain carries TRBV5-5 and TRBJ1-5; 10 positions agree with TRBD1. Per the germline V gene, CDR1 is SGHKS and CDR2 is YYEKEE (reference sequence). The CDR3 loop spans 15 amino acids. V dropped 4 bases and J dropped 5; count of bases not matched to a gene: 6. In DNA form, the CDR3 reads TGTGCCAGCAGCGGGACAGGGGTGGGTTATCAGCCCCAGCATTTT. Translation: CASSGTGVGYQPQHF.

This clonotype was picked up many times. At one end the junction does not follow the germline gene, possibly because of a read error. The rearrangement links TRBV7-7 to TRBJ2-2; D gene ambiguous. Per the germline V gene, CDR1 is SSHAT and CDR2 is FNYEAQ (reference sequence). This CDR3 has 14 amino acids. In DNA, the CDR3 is TGTGCTAGCAGCCCCATAAGAAACACCGGGGAGCTGTTTTTT. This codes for CASSPIRNTGELFF.

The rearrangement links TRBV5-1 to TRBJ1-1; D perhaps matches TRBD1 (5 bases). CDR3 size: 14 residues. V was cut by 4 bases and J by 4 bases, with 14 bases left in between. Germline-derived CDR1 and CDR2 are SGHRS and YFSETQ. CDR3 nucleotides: TGCGCCAGCAGCACCTCCGGGGGAGCCACTGAAGCTTTCTTT. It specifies CASSTSGGATEAFF.

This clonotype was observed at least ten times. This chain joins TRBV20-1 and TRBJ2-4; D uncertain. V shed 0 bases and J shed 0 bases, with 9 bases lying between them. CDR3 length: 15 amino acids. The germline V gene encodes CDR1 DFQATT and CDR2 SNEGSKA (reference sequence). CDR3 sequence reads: CSARDKDLAKNIQYF. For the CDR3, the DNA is TGCAGTGCTAGAGATAAAGATTTAGCCAAAAACATTCAGTACTTC.

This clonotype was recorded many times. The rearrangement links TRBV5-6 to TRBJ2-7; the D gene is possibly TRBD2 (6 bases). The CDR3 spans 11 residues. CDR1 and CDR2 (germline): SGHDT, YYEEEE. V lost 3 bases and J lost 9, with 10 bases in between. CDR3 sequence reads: CASSSSALQYF. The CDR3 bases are TGTGCCAGCAGCTCTAGCGCCCTGCAGTACTTC. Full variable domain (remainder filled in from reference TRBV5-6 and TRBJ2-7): DAGVTQSPTHLIKTRGQQVTLRCSPKSGHDTVSWYQQALGQGPQFIFQYYEEEERQRGNFPDRFSGHQFPNYSSELNVNALLLGDSALYLCASSSSALQYFGPGTRLTVT.

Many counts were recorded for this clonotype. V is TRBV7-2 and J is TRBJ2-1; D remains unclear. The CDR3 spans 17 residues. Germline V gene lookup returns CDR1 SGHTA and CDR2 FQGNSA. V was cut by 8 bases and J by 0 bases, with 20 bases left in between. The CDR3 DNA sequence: TGTGCCAGCGGTCCCAGTCACTGGTCTAGCTCCTACAATGAGCAGTTCTTC. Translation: CASGPSHWSSSYNEQFF.

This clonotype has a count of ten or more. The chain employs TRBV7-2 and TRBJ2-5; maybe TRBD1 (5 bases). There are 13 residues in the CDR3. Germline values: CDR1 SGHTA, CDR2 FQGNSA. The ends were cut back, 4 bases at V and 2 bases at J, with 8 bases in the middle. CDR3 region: CASSSGFQETQYF. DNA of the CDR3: TGTGCCAGCAGCTCAGGGTTTCAAGAGACCCAGTACTTC.

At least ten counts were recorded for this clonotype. The CDR3 DNA reads TGCAGCGTTGACTCGGGGGGCTCCACTGAAGCTTTCTTT. Its translation: CSVDSGGSTEAFF. The V gene is TRBV29-1, the J gene TRBJ1-1; possibly TRBD1 for D (6 bases). Germline lookup yields CDR1 SQVTM and CDR2 ANQGSEA. V lost 3 bases and J 4 bases, leaving 12 bases between the germline ends. The CDR3 spans 13 residues. Looking up the rest from reference TRBV29-1 and TRBJ1-1 gives the full variable domain: SAVISQKPSRDICQRGTSLTIQCQVDSQVTMMFWYRQQPGQSLTLIATANQGSEATYESGFVIDKFPISRPNLTFSTLTVSNMSPEDSSIYLCSVDSGGSTEAFFGQGTRLTVV.

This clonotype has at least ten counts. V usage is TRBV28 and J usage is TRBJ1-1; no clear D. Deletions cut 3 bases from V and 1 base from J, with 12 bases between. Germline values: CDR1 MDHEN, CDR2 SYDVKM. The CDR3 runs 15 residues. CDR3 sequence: CASSFMGKGNTEAFF. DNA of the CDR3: TGTGCCAGCAGTTTTATGGGGAAGGGGAACACTGAAGCTTTCTTT.

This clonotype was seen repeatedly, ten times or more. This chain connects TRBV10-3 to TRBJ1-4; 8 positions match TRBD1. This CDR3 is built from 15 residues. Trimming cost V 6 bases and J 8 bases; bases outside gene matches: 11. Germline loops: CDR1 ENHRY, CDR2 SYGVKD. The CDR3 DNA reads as TGTGCCATCAGAGGACAGGGAGGAGTTGGCGAAAAACTGTTTTTT. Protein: CAIRGQGGVGEKLFF.

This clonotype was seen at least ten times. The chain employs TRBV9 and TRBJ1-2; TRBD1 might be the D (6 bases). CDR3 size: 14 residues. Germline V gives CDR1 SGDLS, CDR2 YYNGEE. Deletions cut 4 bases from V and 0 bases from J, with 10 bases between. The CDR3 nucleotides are TGTGCCAGCAGCCCCAGGGGCTCTAACTATGGCTACACCTTC. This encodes CASSPRGSNYGYTF. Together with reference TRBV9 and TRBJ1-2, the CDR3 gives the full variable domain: DSGVTQTPKHLITATGQRVTLRCSPRSGDLSVYWYQQSLDQGLQFLIQYYNGEERAKGNILERFSAQQFPDLHSELNLSSLELGDSALYFCASSPRGSNYGYTFGSGTRLTVV.